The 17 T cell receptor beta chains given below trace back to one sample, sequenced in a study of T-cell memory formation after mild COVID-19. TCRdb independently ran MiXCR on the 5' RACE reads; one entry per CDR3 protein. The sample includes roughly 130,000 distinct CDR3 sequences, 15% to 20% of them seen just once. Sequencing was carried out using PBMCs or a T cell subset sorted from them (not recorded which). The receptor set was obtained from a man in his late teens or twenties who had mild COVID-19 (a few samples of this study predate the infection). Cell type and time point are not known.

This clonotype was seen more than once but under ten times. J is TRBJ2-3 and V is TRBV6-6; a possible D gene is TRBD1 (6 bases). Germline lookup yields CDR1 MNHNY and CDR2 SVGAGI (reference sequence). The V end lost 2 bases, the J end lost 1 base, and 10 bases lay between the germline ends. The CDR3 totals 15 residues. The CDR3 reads CASSYGYRGTDTQYF. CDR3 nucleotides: TGTGCCAGCAGTTACGGGTACAGGGGCACAGATACGCAGTATTTT.

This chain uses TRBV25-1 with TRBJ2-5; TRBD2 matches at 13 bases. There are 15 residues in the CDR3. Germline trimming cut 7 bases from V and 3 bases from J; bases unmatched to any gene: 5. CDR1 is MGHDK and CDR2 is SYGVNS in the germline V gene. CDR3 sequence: CASTGLAGAKETQYF. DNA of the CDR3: TGTGCCAGCACCGGACTAGCGGGGGCGAAAGAGACCCAGTACTTC.

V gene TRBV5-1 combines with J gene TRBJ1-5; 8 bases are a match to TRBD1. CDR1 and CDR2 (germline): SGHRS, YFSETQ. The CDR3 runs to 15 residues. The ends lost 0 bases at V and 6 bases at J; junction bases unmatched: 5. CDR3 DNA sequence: TGCGCCAGCAGCTTGGGGACAGGGCAAGGTCAGCCCCAGCATTTT. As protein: CASSLGTGQGQPQHF.

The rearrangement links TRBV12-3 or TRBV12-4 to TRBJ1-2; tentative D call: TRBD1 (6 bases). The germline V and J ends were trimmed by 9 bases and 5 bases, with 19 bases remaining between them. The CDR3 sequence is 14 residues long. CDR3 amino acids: CASNTGSQGYGYTF. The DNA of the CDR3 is TGTGCCAGTAATACAGGGTCTCAGGGGTATGGCTACACCTTC.

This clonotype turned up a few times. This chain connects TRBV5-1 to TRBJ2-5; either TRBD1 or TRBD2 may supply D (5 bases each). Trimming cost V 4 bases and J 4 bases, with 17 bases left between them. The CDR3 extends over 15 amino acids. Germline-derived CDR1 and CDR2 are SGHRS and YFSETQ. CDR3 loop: CASSDPEGSGETQYF. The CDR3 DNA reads TGCGCCAGCAGCGACCCTGAGGGGTCGGGAGAGACCCAGTACTTC.

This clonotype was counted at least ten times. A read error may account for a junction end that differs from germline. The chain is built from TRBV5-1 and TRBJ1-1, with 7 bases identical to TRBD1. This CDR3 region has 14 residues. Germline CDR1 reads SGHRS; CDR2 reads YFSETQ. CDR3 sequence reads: CASSLGTANTEAFF. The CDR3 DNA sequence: TGTGCCAGCAGCTTGGGGACAGCGAACACTGAAGCTTTCTTT.

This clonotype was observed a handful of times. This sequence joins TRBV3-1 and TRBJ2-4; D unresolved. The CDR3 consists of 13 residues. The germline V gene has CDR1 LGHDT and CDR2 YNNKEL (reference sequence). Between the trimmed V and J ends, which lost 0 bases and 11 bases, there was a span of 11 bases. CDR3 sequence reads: CASSQDMRSFQYF. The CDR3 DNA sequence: TGTGCCAGCAGCCAAGATATGCGGAGCTTTCAGTACTTC.

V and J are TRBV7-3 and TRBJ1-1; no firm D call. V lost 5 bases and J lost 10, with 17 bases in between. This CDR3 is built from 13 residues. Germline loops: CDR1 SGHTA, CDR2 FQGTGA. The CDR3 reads CASSLIRGERAFF. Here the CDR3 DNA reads TGTGCCAGCAGCCTAATTCGCGGGGAGCGAGCTTTCTTT.

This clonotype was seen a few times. The CDR3 is CATLGVGFNYGYTF. CDR3 nucleotides: TGTGCCACCCTAGGCGTAGGGTTTAACTATGGCTACACCTTC. V is TRBV10-3 and J is TRBJ1-2; D is undetermined. Per germline, CDR1 ENHRY and CDR2 SYGVKD. Trimming took 10 bases from V and 1 from J, leaving 16 bases between them. The CDR3 spans 14 residues.

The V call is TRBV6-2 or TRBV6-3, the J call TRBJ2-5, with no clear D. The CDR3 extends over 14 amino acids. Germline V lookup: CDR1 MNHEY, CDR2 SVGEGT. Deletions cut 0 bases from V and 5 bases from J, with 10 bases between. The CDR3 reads CASSYSQMGETQYF. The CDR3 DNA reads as TGTGCCAGCAGTTACTCGCAAATGGGGGAGACCCAGTACTTC.

CDR3 loop: CASNLGGVSYEQYF. DNA for the CDR3: TGCGCCAGCAACCTCGGTGGGGTATCCTACGAGCAGTACTTC. The V and J genes are TRBV5-1 and TRBJ2-7; D ambiguous. Germline values: CDR1 SGHRS, CDR2 YFSETQ. V was cut by 6 bases and J by 1 base, with 14 bases left in between. The length of the CDR3 is 14 residues.

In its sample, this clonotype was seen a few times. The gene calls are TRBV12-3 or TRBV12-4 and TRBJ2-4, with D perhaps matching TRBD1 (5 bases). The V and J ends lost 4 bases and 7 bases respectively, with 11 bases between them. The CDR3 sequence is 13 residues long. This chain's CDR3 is CASSSGWLNIQYF. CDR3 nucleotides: TGTGCCAGCAGTTCAGGGTGGTTGAACATTCAGTACTTC.

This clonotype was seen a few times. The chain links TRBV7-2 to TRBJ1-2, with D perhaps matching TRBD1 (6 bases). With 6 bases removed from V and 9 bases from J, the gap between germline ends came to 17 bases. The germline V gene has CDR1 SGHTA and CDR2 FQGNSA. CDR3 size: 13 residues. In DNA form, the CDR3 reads TGTGCCAGCAGTTCCAGGGAGGGGGGAAGCTACACCTTC. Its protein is CASSSREGGSYTF. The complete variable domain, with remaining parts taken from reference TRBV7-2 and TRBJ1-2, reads GAGVSQSPSNKVTEKGKDVELRCDPISGHTALYWYRQSLGQGLEFLIYFQGNSAPDKSGLPSDRFSAERTGGSVSTLTIQRTQQEDSAVYLCASSSREGGSYTFGSGTRLTVV.

Here the CDR3 DNA reads TGCGCCAGCACCCCCCTCCCGGGACAGGGCAGTGGCTACACCTTC. It encodes CASTPLPGQGSGYTF. The rearrangement joins TRBV5-1 to TRBJ1-2; 9 nucleotides match TRBD1. The V and J ends lost 6 bases and 7 bases, in that order; junction bases with no gene match: 13. Germline V CDR1 and CDR2: SGHRS, YFSETQ. CDR3 length: 15 amino acids.

Here the CDR3 DNA reads TGTGCCAGCAGTGTGTCCCCGGCCTACGAGCAGTACTTC. Its translation is CASSVSPAYEQYF. V gene TRBV2 combines with J gene TRBJ2-7; D gene unclear. Trimming stripped 4 bases from V and 2 bases from J, with 9 bases between. The CDR3 loop spans 13 amino acids. Germline V CDR1 and CDR2: SNHLY, FYNNEI. Complete variable domain (other parts from reference TRBV2 and TRBJ2-7): EPEVTQTPSHQVTQMGQEVILRCVPISNHLYFYWYRQILGQKVEFLVSFYNNEISEKSEIFDDQFSVERPDGSNFTLKIRSTKLEDSAMYFCASSVSPAYEQYFGPGTRLTVT.

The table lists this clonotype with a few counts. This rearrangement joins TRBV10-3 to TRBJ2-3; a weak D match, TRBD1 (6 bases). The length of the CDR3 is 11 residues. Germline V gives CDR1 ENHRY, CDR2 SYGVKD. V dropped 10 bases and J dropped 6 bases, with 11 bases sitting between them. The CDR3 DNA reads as TGTGCCACCGGGGACACCGATACGCAGTATTTT. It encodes CATGDTDTQYF.

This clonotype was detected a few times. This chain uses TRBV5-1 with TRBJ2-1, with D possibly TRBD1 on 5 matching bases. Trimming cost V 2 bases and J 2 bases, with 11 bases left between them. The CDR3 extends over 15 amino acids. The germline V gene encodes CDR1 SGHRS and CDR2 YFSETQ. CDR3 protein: CASSFQGYTYNEQFF. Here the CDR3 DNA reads TGCGCCAGCAGCTTCCAGGGCTACACCTACAATGAGCAGTTCTTC. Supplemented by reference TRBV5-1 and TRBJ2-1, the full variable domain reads KAGVTQTPRYLIKTRGQQVTLSCSPISGHRSVSWYQQTPGQGLQFLFEYFSETQRNKGNFPGRFSGRQFSNSRSEMNVSTLELGDSALYLCASSFQGYTYNEQFFGPGTRLTVL.